Listed below are T cell receptor beta chains from one sample, sequenced in a study of T-cell memory formation after mild COVID-19. MiXCR was run by TCRdb on the 5' RACE reads, yielding one entry per CDR3 protein. The sample lists some 410,000 distinct CDR3 sequences; 20% to 30% were seen once. The source material was PBMCs or a T cell subset sorted from them (not recorded which). Every receptor here comes from an adult woman who had mild COVID-19 (a few samples of this study predate the infection). Cell type and time point are not known. CDR3s include the opening cysteine and the closing phenylalanine or tryptophan. D genes are given only for firm matches. Only some rows state a clone size, as once, few, many or a class for expanded clones.

d_call: .; clone_size: many; v_call: TRBV5-6; j_call: TRBJ1-1; cdr3_length: 14; cdr3_nt: TGTGCCAGCAGCTGGGGACAACTGGCCTCGTGGGCTTTCTTT; cdr3_aa: CASSWGQLASWAFF
d_call: TRBD1; clone_size: .; v_call: TRBV6-6; j_call: TRBJ2-7; cdr3_length: 16; cdr3_nt: TGTGCCAGCAAGAACCAAGGAGGACAGGGACCGTACGAGCAGTACTTC; cdr3_aa: CASKNQGGQGPYEQYF
d_call: .; clone_size: .; v_call: TRBV5-1; j_call: TRBJ2-3; cdr3_length: 15; cdr3_nt: TGCGCCAGCAGCTTGGGAGCGTTTTCCACAGATACGCAGTATTTT; cdr3_aa: CASSLGAFSTDTQYF
d_call: TRBD1; clone_size: .; v_call: TRBV7-9; j_call: TRBJ2-5; cdr3_length: 16; cdr3_nt: TGTGCCAGCAGCTTAGGGACAGGGTACCTCCAAGAGACCCAGTACTTC; cdr3_aa: CASSLGTGYLQETQYF
d_call: .; clone_size: .; v_call: TRBV5-1; j_call: TRBJ1-1; cdr3_length: 14; cdr3_nt: TGCGCCAGCAGCTTGGAGGGACAAGGCGATGAAGCTTTCTTT; cdr3_aa: CASSLEGQGDEAFF
d_call: .; clone_size: few; v_call: TRBV21-1; j_call: TRBJ2-7; cdr3_length: 15; cdr3_nt: TGTGCCAGCAGCAATACTGCGGGACTCTCCTACGAGCAGTACTTC; cdr3_aa: CASSNTAGLSYEQYF
d_call: .; clone_size: few; v_call: TRBV7-8; j_call: TRBJ1-6; cdr3_length: 17; cdr3_nt: TGTGCCAGCAGGAATCCGGCGTTGGGACCCTATAATTCACCCCTCCACTTT; cdr3_aa: CASRNPALGPYNSPLHF
d_call: .; clone_size: few; v_call: TRBV5-1; j_call: TRBJ2-2; cdr3_length: 13; cdr3_nt: TGCGCCAGCAGCTTGTTCAGCTCCGGGGAGCTGTTTTTT; cdr3_aa: CASSLFSSGELFF
d_call: TRBD2; clone_size: few; v_call: TRBV7-2; j_call: TRBJ2-3; cdr3_length: 16; cdr3_nt: TGTGCCAGCAGCTTAGTTGCGGGGGGGATCACAGATACGCAGTATTTT; cdr3_aa: CASSLVAGGITDTQYF
d_call: TRBD2; clone_size: few; v_call: TRBV12-3/TRBV12-4; j_call: TRBJ2-5; cdr3_length: 15; cdr3_nt: TGTGCCAGCAGCATCGGACTAGCGGGAGAAGAGACCCAGTACTTC; cdr3_aa: CASSIGLAGEETQYF
d_call: TRBD1; clone_size: .; v_call: TRBV14; j_call: TRBJ1-2; cdr3_length: 13; cdr3_nt: TGTGCCAGCAGCCGGGACAGATATGGAGGCTACACCTTC; cdr3_aa: CASSRDRYGGYTF
d_call: .; clone_size: few; v_call: TRBV21-1; j_call: TRBJ2-2; cdr3_length: 16; cdr3_nt: TGTGCCAGCAGCAAAGAGCCAGCGGGGGACACCGGGGAGCTGTTTTTT; cdr3_aa: CASSKEPAGDTGELFF
d_call: TRBD2; clone_size: .; v_call: TRBV10-3; j_call: TRBJ2-6; cdr3_length: 22; cdr3_nt: TGTGCCATCAGTGACGGCAGGACTAGCGGGTTAGACGGCCTCTCTGGGGCCAACGTCCTGACTTTC; cdr3_aa: CAISDGRTSGLDGLSGANVLTF
d_call: .; clone_size: .; v_call: TRBV18; j_call: TRBJ2-3; cdr3_length: 13; cdr3_nt: TGTGCCAGCTCTTCCGACCAGACAGATACGCAGTATTTT; cdr3_aa: CASSSDQTDTQYF
d_call: .; clone_size: .; v_call: TRBV29-1; j_call: TRBJ2-3; cdr3_length: 14; cdr3_nt: TGCAGCGTTGATTCCGGGGGCAGCACAGATACGCAGTATTTT; cdr3_aa: CSVDSGGSTDTQYF
d_call: TRBD2; clone_size: .; v_call: TRBV7-8; j_call: TRBJ2-5; cdr3_length: 15; cdr3_nt: TGTGCCAGCAGTAGCGCACAGCGGGAGTCGGAGACCCAGTACTTC; cdr3_aa: CASSSAQRESETQYF
d_call: TRBD1; clone_size: .; v_call: TRBV11-2; j_call: TRBJ1-1; cdr3_length: 14; cdr3_nt: TGTGCCAGCAGCACGACAGGGGGCCGGACTGAAGCTTTCTTT; cdr3_aa: CASSTTGGRTEAFF
d_call: .; clone_size: many; v_call: TRBV5-1; j_call: TRBJ2-7; cdr3_length: 13; cdr3_nt: TGCGCCAGCAGCCCAACGGACTTCTACGAGCAGTACTTC; cdr3_aa: CASSPTDFYEQYF
d_call: TRBD2; clone_size: .; v_call: TRBV12-3/TRBV12-4; j_call: TRBJ2-3; cdr3_length: 14; cdr3_nt: TGTGCCAGCAGTGAGCGGGGCCTCACAGATACGCAGTATTTT; cdr3_aa: CASSERGLTDTQYF
d_call: TRBD2; clone_size: few; v_call: TRBV10-3; j_call: TRBJ2-7; cdr3_length: 18; cdr3_nt: TGTGCCATCAGTGGGGTGGGACTAGCGGGAGCCCACTCCTACGAGCAGTACTTC; cdr3_aa: CAISGVGLAGAHSYEQYF
d_call: .; clone_size: .; v_call: TRBV19; j_call: TRBJ1-1; cdr3_length: 14; cdr3_nt: TGTGCCAGTAGTGTCGCCGGGCTGGGTACTGAAGCTTTCTTT; cdr3_aa: CASSVAGLGTEAFF
d_call: .; clone_size: few; v_call: TRBV11-2; j_call: TRBJ2-5; cdr3_length: 14; cdr3_nt: TGTGCCAGCAGCTTAGTCTGGGGAGAAGAGACCCAGTACTTC; cdr3_aa: CASSLVWGEETQYF
d_call: .; clone_size: .; v_call: TRBV7-2; j_call: TRBJ2-1; cdr3_length: 15; cdr3_nt: TGTGCCAGCAGCTTAGACAGGGGAGGCTACAATGAGCAGTTCTTC; cdr3_aa: CASSLDRGGYNEQFF
d_call: TRBD1; clone_size: .; v_call: TRBV4-1; j_call: TRBJ2-7; cdr3_length: 15; cdr3_nt: TGCGCCAGCAGCCACGGACAGGGGCCCAACTACGAGCAGTACTTC; cdr3_aa: CASSHGQGPNYEQYF
d_call: TRBD1; clone_size: .; v_call: TRBV3-1; j_call: TRBJ1-1; cdr3_length: 13; cdr3_nt: TGTGCCAGCAGCCAGGGACAGGGCGGCGGAGCTTTCTTT; cdr3_aa: CASSQGQGGGAFF
d_call: TRBD1; clone_size: .; v_call: TRBV7-6; j_call: TRBJ2-7; cdr3_length: 14; cdr3_nt: TGTGCCAGCAGCTTGCAGGGGGTAGTAGACGAGCAGTACTTC; cdr3_aa: CASSLQGVVDEQYF